The 8 T cell receptor beta chains below were found in one sample sequenced in a study of blood T cell repertoires in COVID-19. TCRdb keeps only in-frame clones here, not all; method: immunoSEQ multiplex PCR. This table holds more than 95,000 clones, about 89% found once. Sequencing was performed on peripheral blood. Receptors were obtained from a human donor in a cohort sampled during active COVID-19.

The chain links TRBV19 to TRBJ1-2; 12 bases agree with TRBD1. Germline V gene data show CDR1 as LNHDA and CDR2 as SQIVND (reference sequence). The CDR3 runs 14 residues. J gave up 4 bases and V 6 bases, and 3 bases lay outside the gene matches. CDR3 coding DNA: TGTGCCAGTAGACGGGACAGGGGGCCCTATGGCTACACCTTC. Amino acid sequence: CASRRDRGPYGYTF.

This clone was counted a few times. The chain carries TRBV11-3 and TRBJ1-2, with a weak D call TRBD1 (6 bases). This CDR3 spans 14 amino acids. V was shortened by 5 bases and J by 8 bases, with 18 bases between the two germline ends. CDR1 SGHNT and CDR2 YENEEA come from the germline V gene. The DNA of the CDR3 is TGTGCCAGCAGCCCGACAGGTTACGTCCACGGCTACACCTTC. Translating gives CASSPTGYVHGYTF.

The chain is built from TRBV10-3 and TRBJ2-1; 12 bases fit TRBD2. After removal of 4 bases from V and 12 bases from J, the junction contained 4 bases not matched to a gene. The CDR3 contains 13 residues. The germline gives CDR1 ENHRY, CDR2 SYGVKD. The CDR3: CAISGLAGDGQFF. In nucleotides, the CDR3 is TGTGCCATCAGTGGACTAGCGGGAGACGGGCAGTTCTTC.

This rearrangement joins TRBV28 to TRBJ2-2, with 8 bases lining up with TRBD1. CDR1 is MDHEN and CDR2 is SYDVKM in the germline V gene. CDR3 length: 16 amino acids. V was pared by 3 bases and J by 0 bases, with 3 bases of the junction left unmatched. The CDR3 here is CASSLNRGSNTGELFF. Here the CDR3 DNA reads TGTGCCAGCAGTTTGAACAGGGGGTCGAACACCGGGGAGCTGTTTTTT. The variable domain in full, with the rest retrieved from reference TRBV28 and TRBJ2-2, is DVKVTQSSRYLVKRTGEKVFLECVQDMDHENMFWYRQDPGLGLRLIYFSYDVKMKEKGDIPEGYSVSREKKERFSLILESASTNQTSMYLCASSLNRGSNTGELFFGEGSRLTVL.

This clone came up a few times. The chain employs TRBV12-3 or TRBV12-4 and TRBJ2-7; 10 nucleotides line up with TRBD1. CDR3 size: 12 residues. V was pared by 6 bases and J by 6 bases, with 2 bases of the junction left unmatched. CDR3 sequence: CASRGQGGEQYF. Written as DNA, the CDR3 is TGTGCCAGCAGAGGACAGGGGGGCGAGCAGTACTTC.

With regard to this clone: Different DNA sequences within this sample yield the same CDR3. The genes are TRBV11-2 and TRBJ2-7, with 7 positions matching TRBD2. Germline V lookup: CDR1 SGHAT, CDR2 FQNNGV. V dropped 1 base and J dropped 4; count of bases not matched to a gene: 4. The CDR3 length is 14 residues. The CDR3 DNA sequence: TGTGCCAGCAGCTTAGCGGGGGGACCGTACGAGCAGTACTTC. Translating it yields CASSLAGGPYEQYF.

The chain recombines TRBV4-2 with TRBJ1-1; D is undetermined. The germline gives CDR1 LGHNA, CDR2 YNFKEQ. The CDR3 is 13 amino acids. V was pared by 7 bases and J by 1 base, with 10 bases between. For the CDR3, the DNA is TGTGCCAGCATCTCACCAGGGAACACTGAAGCTTTCTTT. Its translation is CASISPGNTEAFF.

As to this clone: At one boundary the junction diverges from the germline segment, which might be a read error. V and J are TRBV5-4 and TRBJ2-1; maybe TRBD1 (5 bases). Per germline, CDR1 SGHNT and CDR2 YYREEE (reference sequence). This CDR3 has 13 residues. The DNA for the CDR3 is TGTACCAGCAGCTTGGGGCGGAACAATGAGCAGTTCTTC. Translating it yields CTSSLGRNNEQFF.